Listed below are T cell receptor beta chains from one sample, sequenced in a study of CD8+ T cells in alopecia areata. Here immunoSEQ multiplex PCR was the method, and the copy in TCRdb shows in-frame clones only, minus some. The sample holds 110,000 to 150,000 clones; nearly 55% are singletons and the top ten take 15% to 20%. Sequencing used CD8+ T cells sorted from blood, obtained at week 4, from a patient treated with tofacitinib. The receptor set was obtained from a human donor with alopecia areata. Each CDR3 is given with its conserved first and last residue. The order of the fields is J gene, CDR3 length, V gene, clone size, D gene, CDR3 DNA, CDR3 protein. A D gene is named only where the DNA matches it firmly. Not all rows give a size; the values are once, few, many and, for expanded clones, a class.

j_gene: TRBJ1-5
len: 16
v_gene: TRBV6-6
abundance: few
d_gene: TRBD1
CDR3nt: TGTGCCAGCAAAATTACAGGGGGCTCCTACAATCAGCCCCAGCATTTT
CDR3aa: CASKITGGSYNQPQHF

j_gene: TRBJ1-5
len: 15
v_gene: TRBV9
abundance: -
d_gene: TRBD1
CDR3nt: TGTGCCAGCAGCGTAGGACAGGGAGGGAATCAGCCCCAGCATTTT
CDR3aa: CASSVGQGGNQPQHF

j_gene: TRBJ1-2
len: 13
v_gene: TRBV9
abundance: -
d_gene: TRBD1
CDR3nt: TGTGCCAGCAGCATGGGACAGTACTATGGCTACACCTTC
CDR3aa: CASSMGQYYGYTF

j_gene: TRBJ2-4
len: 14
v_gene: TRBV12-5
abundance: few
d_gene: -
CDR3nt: TGTGCTAGTGGTACCGGACTAGCCAAAAACATTCAGTACTTC
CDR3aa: CASGTGLAKNIQYF

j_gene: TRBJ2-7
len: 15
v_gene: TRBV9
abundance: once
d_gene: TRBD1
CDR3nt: TGTGCCAGCAGCTTAACCGGGACAGAATTTTACGAGCAGTACTTC
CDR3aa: CASSLTGTEFYEQYF

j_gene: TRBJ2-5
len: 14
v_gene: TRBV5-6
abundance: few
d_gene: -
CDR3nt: TGTGCCAGCAGCGATGGACTAATCCAAGAGACCCAGTACTTC
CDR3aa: CASSDGLIQETQYF

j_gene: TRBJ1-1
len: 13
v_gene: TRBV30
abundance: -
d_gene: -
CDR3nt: TGTGCCTGGAGTAGGGGGGCGAACACTGAAGCTTTCTTT
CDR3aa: CAWSRGANTEAFF

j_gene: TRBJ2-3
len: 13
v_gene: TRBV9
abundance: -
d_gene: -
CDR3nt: TGTGCCAGCAGCGTATCACACCAAGATACGCAGTATTTT
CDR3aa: CASSVSHQDTQYF

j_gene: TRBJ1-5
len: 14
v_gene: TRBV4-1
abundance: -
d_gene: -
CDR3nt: TGCGCCAGCAGCTACAGGGTCGGCAATCAGCCCCAGCATTTT
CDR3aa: CASSYRVGNQPQHF

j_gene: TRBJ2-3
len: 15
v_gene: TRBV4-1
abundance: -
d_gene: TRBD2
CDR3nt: TGCGCCAGCTCCTGGACTAGCGGGAGAACAGATACGCAGTATTTT
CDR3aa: CASSWTSGRTDTQYF

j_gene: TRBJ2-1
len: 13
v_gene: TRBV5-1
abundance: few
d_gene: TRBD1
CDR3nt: TGCGCCAGCAGCGTGGACAGGGGTAGTGAGCAGTTCTTC
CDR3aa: CASSVDRGSEQFF

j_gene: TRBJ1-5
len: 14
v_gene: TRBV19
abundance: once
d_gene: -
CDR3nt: TGTGCCAGTTGGGGCCGGCGGGTCAATCAGCCCCAGCATTTT
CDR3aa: CASWGRRVNQPQHF

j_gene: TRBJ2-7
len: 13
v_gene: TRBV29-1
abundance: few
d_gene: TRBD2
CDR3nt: TGCAGCGTTGTTAGGACTAGCGGGGACGAGCAGTACTTC
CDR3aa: CSVVRTSGDEQYF

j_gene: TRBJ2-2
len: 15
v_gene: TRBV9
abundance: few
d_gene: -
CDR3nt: TGTGCCAGCGGGCTCGGGGACGCGAACACCGGGGAGCTGTTTTTT
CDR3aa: CASGLGDANTGELFF

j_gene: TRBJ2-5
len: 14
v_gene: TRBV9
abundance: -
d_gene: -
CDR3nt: TGTGCCAGCAGCGTTGCGGGGCAGCAAGAGACCCAGTACTTC
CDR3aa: CASSVAGQQETQYF

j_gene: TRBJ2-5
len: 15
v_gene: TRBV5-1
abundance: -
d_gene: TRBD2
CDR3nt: TGCGCCAGCAGCTTGGGGCAGGGAGGGCGAGAGACCCAGTACTTC
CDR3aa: CASSLGQGGRETQYF

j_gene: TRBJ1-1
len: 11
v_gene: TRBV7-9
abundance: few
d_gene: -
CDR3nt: TGTGCCAGCAGCCCTGGTACTGAAGCTTTCTTT
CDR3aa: CASSPGTEAFF

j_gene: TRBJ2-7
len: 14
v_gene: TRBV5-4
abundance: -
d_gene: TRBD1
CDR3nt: TGTGCCAGCAGCTATTGGACAGGGGGACACGAGCAGTACTTC
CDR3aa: CASSYWTGGHEQYF

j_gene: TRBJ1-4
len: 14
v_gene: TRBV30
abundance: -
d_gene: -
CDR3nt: TGTGCCTGGAGTGAGGAAAATCTTAATGAAAAACTGTTTTTT
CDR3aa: CAWSEENLNEKLFF

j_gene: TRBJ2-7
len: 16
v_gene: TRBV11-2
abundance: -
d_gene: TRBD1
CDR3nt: TGTGCCAGCAGTCCATTCCCCGAGGGACAGCATTACGAGCAGTACTTC
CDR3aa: CASSPFPEGQHYEQYF

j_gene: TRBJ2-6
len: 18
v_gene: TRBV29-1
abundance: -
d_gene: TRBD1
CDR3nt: TGCAGCGTTGTCCCCGGGGACAGGGAATCTGGTCGGGCCAACGTCCTGACTTTC
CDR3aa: CSVVPGDRESGRANVLTF

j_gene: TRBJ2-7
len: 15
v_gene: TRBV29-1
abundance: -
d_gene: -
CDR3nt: TGCAGCGCCAACCTTGTATCAAGCGCCACTAACGAGCAGTACTTC
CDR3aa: CSANLVSSATNEQYF

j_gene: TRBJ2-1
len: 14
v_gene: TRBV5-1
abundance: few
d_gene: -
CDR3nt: TGCGCCAGCAGTCGGCGGGGACCGAACAATGAGCAGTTCTTC
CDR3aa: CASSRRGPNNEQFF

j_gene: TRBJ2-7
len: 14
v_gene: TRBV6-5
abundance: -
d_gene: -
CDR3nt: TGTGCCAGCAGCCAGACCGGGGAGTCCTACGAGCAGTACTTC
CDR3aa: CASSQTGESYEQYF

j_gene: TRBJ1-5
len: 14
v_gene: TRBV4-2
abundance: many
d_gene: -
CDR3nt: TGTGCCAGCAGCCCCCAAAGTGGCAATCAGCCCCAGCATTTT
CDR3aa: CASSPQSGNQPQHF

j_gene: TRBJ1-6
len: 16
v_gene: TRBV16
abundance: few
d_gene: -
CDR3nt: TGTGCCAGCAGCCAAGACGTAACAGGGAGCAATTCACCCCTCCACTTT
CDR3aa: CASSQDVTGSNSPLHF

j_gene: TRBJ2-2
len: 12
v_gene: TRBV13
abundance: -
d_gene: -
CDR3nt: TGTGCCAGCAGCTTGGTCACCGGGGAGCTGTTTTTT
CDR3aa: CASSLVTGELFF

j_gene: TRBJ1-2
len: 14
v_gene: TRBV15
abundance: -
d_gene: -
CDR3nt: TGTGCCACCAGCAGAGATTGGACAGACTATGGCTACACCTTC
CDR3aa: CATSRDWTDYGYTF

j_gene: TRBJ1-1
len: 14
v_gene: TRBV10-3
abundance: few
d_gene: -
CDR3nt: TGTGCCATCAATGGGGCAGGACAGAACACTGAAGCTTTCTTT
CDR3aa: CAINGAGQNTEAFF

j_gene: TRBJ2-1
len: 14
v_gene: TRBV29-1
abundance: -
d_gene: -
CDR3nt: TGCAGCGTTGAAGGGGGCGCGGGATACAATGAGCAGTTCTTC
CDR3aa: CSVEGGAGYNEQFF

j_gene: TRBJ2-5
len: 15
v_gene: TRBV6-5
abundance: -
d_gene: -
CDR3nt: TGTGCCAGCAGTTATTCGGGACCGAGACAAGAGACCCAGTACTTC
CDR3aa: CASSYSGPRQETQYF

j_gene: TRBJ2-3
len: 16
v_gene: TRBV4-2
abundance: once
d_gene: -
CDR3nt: TGTGCCAGCAGCCAAGATTACCGTACTAGCACAGATACGCAGTATTTT
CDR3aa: CASSQDYRTSTDTQYF

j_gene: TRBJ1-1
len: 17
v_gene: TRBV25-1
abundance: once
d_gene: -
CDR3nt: TGTGCCAGCAGTGAATGGGGGAGGGGGAATGGGAACACTGAAGCTTTCTTT
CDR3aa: CASSEWGRGNGNTEAFF

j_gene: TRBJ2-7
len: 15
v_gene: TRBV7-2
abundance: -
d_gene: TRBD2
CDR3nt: TGTGCCAGCAGCTTAGACTTAAGCGGGGGTTACGAGCAGTACTTC
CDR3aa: CASSLDLSGGYEQYF

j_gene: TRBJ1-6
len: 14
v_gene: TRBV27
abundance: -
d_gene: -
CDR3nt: TGTGCCAGCAGTTTAGGAGGGGGTAATTCACCCCTCCACTTT
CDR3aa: CASSLGGGNSPLHF

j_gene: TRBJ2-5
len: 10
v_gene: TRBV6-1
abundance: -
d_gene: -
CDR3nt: TGTGCCAGCAGTAAGGAGACCCAGTACTTC
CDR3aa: CASSKETQYF

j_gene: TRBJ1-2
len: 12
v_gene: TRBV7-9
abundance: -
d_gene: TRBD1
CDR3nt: TGTGCCAGCAGCGGGACAGCGGATGGCTACACCTTC
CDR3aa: CASSGTADGYTF

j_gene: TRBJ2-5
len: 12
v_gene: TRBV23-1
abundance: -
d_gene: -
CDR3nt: TGCGCCAGCAGTCAATCAGGGGAGACCCAGTACTTC
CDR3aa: CASSQSGETQYF

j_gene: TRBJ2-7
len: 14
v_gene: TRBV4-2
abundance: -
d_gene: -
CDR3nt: TGTGCCAGCAGCCAAGGACCCGTTACCTACGAGCAGTACTTC
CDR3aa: CASSQGPVTYEQYF

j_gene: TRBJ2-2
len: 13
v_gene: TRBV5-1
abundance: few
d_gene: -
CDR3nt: TGCGCCAGTGGCCCGGGACCCACCGGGGAGCTGTTTTTT
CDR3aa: CASGPGPTGELFF

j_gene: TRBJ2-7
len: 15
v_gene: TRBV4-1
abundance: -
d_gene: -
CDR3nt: TGCGCCAGCAGCCAAACCCGGGACGGCTCCTACGAGCAGTACTTC
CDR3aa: CASSQTRDGSYEQYF

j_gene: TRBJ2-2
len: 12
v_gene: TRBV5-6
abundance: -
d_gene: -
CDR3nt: TGTGCCAGCAGCTTGGATCCCGGGGAGCTGTTTTTT
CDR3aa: CASSLDPGELFF

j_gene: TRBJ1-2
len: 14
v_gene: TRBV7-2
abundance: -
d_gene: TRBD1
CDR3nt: TGTGCCAGCAGGTTGGGACAGCTCAACTATGGCTACACCTTC
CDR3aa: CASRLGQLNYGYTF

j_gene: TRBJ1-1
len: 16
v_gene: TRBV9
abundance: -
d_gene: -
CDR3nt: TGTGCCAGCAGCACCCAGGACGCAGGCATGAACACTGAAGCTTTCTTT
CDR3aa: CASSTQDAGMNTEAFF

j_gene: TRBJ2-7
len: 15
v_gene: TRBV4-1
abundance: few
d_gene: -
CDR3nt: TGCGCCAGCAGCCAGTCTTTCCCGGGGTCGTGGGAGCAGTACTTC
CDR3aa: CASSQSFPGSWEQYF

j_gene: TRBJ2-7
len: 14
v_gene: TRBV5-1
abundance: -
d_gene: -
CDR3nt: TGCGCCAGCAGCTTTGGACAGTCATCCTACGAGCAGTACTTC
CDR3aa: CASSFGQSSYEQYF

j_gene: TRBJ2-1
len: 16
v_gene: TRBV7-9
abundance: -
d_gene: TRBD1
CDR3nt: TGTGCCAGCAGCCTACGGACAGGGGAGCCTGACAATGAGCAGTTCTTC
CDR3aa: CASSLRTGEPDNEQFF

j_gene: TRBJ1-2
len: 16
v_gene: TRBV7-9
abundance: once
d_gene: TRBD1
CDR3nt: TGTGCCAGCAGCTTCTCAGAACGACAGGGGGGCGGGGGCTACACCTTC
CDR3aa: CASSFSERQGGGGYTF

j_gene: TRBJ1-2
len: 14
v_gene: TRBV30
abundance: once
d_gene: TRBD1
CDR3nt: TGTGCCTGGAGTATGGGGCCAGGGGGGTATGGCTACACCTTC
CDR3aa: CAWSMGPGGYGYTF

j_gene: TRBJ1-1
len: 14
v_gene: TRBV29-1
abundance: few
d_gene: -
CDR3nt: TGCAGCGTTGAGAGGGACGGCCTGAACACTGAAGCTTTCTTT
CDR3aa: CSVERDGLNTEAFF

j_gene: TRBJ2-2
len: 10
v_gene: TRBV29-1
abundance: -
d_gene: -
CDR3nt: TGCAGCGTTGACGCCGGGGAGCTGTTTTTT
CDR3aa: CSVDAGELFF

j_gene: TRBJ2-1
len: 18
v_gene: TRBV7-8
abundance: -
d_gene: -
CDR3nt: TGTGCCAGCAGCTGGGTAGGGGGGGCCGGCGTGCAATACAATGAGCAGTTCTTC
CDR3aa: CASSWVGGAGVQYNEQFF

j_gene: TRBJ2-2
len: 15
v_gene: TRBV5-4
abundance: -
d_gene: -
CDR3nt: TGTGCCAGCAGCTTTAAGGGACGGAACACCGGGGAGCTGTTTTTT
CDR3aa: CASSFKGRNTGELFF